Listed here is a single T cell receptor beta chain. This sample was taken from a study of cytomegalovirus exposure and HLA in healthy donors. Study-level background: In an earlier analysis, 95 million to 130 million unique TCR beta sequences were found from some 180 million T cells.

Trimming took 3 bases from V and 6 from J, leaving 9 bases between them. In germline, CDR1 is LGHNA, CDR2 YSLEER. There are 13 residues in the CDR3. PCR was performed using 60 Vbeta and 13 Jbeta primers. Clones were read by immunoSEQ multiplex PCR, and TCRdb kept only the in-frame ones, dropping some. This sample has fewer than 250,000 clones, with about 83% found just once. Sequenced material: PBMCs. V usage is TRBV4-3 and J usage is TRBJ1-5, with D tentatively TRBD1 (5 bases). The clonotype originates from a human donor in good health. CDR3 nucleotide sequence: TGCGCCAGCAGCCACCTGGGGGGTCAGCCCCAGCATTTT. It is translated as CASSHLGGQPQHF.